These 24 T cell receptor beta chains originate from one sample sequenced in a study of blood T cell repertoires in COVID-19. Repertoires were generated with immunoSEQ multiplex PCR, while TCRdb's copy carries only in-frame clones and drops some. Among 52,000 or so clones, 75% to 80% were seen once, and the ten largest hold about 20%. Sequenced: peripheral blood. Source of these receptors: a middle-aged man with active or convalescent COVID-19.

J is TRBJ1-3 and V is TRBV5-8, with D unclear. Germline CDR1 and CDR2: SGHTS and YDEGEE. This CDR3 comprises 16 residues. Trimming shortened V by 6 bases and J by 0 bases, and 16 bases separated the two germline ends. The CDR3 is CASTRGRVSSGNTIYF. Here the CDR3 DNA reads TGTGCCAGCACGCGGGGAAGGGTTAGCTCTGGAAACACCATATATTTT.

This clone was picked up one time. The chain employs TRBV7-8 and TRBJ2-7; D not resolved. The CDR3 extends over 15 amino acids. CDR1 is SGHVS, CDR2 FQNEAQ, per germline. V was shortened by 1 base and J by 0 bases, with 10 bases between the two germline ends. The CDR3 DNA sequence: TGTGCCAGCAGCTTAGTGGCGGCGTTCTCCTACGAGCAGTACTTC. Its protein product is CASSLVAAFSYEQYF.

The gene calls are TRBV5-1 and TRBJ2-3; 7 bases are a match to TRBD1. The V segment lost 4 bases and the J segment 4 bases; nucleotides outside the gene matches: 12. Germline V gene lookup returns CDR1 SGHRS and CDR2 YFSETQ. This CDR3 is 16 amino acids long. The CDR3 bases are TGCGCCAGCAGCCATGACAGGGAAATTGGTGCAGATACGCAGTATTTT. Translating it yields CASSHDREIGADTQYF.

The V gene is TRBV7-7, the J gene TRBJ2-3; the match to TRBD2 covers 13 bases. The CDR3 contains 15 residues. With 4 bases clipped from V and 7 bases from J, the junction kept 5 bases outside the gene matches. Germline lookup yields CDR1 SSHAT and CDR2 FNYEAQ (reference sequence). CDR3: CASSSLAGGLHTQYF. The CDR3, as DNA: TGTGCCAGCAGCTCACTAGCGGGAGGGCTTCATACGCAGTATTTT.

This chain links TRBV7-2 with TRBJ2-7, with a weak D call TRBD1 (6 bases). Germline CDR1 and CDR2: SGHTA and FQGNSA. The CDR3 extends over 14 amino acids. The V end was cut by 5 bases, the J end by 7 bases, with 18 bases between. The CDR3 protein is CASSLRSPGAEQYF. CDR3 coding DNA: TGTGCCAGCAGCCTCCGGAGCCCAGGGGCAGAGCAGTACTTC.

This clone is a singleton in its sample. The chain uses TRBV13 and TRBJ1-1; D possibly corresponds to TRBD1 (6 bases). Germline lookup yields CDR1 PRHDT and CDR2 FYEKMQ (reference sequence). The CDR3 sequence is 15 residues long. The germline V and J ends were trimmed by 5 bases and 0 bases, with 13 bases remaining between them. CDR3 nucleotide sequence: TGTGCCAGCAGCACACAGGGTCCCCTGAACACTGAAGCTTTCTTT. This codes for CASSTQGPLNTEAFF.

V gene TRBV7-3 combines with J gene TRBJ2-5; 7 positions agree with TRBD1. The ends lost 5 bases at V and 2 bases at J; junction bases unmatched: 8. There are 15 residues in the CDR3. CDR1 and CDR2 (germline): SGHTA, FQGTGA. The CDR3 bases are TGTGCCAGCAGCCCCGGGACAGCCGAGCAAGAGACCCAGTACTTC. It is translated as CASSPGTAEQETQYF.

This clone was counted only a few times. DNA for the CDR3: TGTGCCAGCAGCGCGGAGCCAGCGAACACTGAAGCTTTCTTT. This translates into CASSAEPANTEAFF. The chain combines TRBV2 with TRBJ1-1; D is uncertain. V dropped 6 bases and J dropped 1 base, with 12 bases sitting between them. The CDR3 has 14 amino acids. Germline CDR1 and CDR2: SNHLY and FYNNEI.

The rearrangement uses TRBV28 and TRBJ2-1, with D possibly being TRBD2 (6 bases). This CDR3 spans 15 amino acids. The germline V gene has CDR1 MDHEN and CDR2 SYDVKM. The V end lost 7 bases, the J end lost 5 bases, and 18 bases lay between the germline ends. CDR3 region: CASTGRRELHNEQFF. The DNA of the CDR3 is TGTGCCAGCACCGGCAGGAGGGAATTACACAATGAGCAGTTCTTC.

V gene TRBV5-4 combines with J gene TRBJ2-4; TRBD2 matches 10 bases. The CDR3 sequence is 17 residues long. V trimming: 8 bases; J trimming: 0 bases; junction bases outside the gene matches: 11. Germline V gives CDR1 SGHNT, CDR2 YYREEE (reference sequence). In nucleotides, the CDR3 is TGTGCCAGGGGGCTAGCGGGGGTTTTAGAAGCCAAAAACATTCAGTACTTC. It translates to CARGLAGVLEAKNIQYF. Full variable domain (outside the CDR3, taken from reference TRBV5-4 and TRBJ2-4): ETGVTQSPTHLIKTRGQQVTLRCSSQSGHNTVSWYQQALGQGPQFIFQYYREEENGRGNFPPRFSGLQFPNYSSELNVNALELDDSALYLCARGLAGVLEAKNIQYFGAGTRLSVL.

The chain uses TRBV7-9 and TRBJ1-2, with TRBD1 as a possible D gene (5 bases). The CDR3 is 14 residues long. Trimming pared 4 bases from V and 6 bases from J, leaving 15 bases between. Germline CDR1 reads SEHNR; CDR2 reads FQNEAQ (reference sequence). In DNA, the CDR3 is TGTGCCAGCAGCTCCACCGCTGGGGGGGATGGCTACACCTTC. Amino acid sequence: CASSSTAGGDGYTF.

This clone was seen a handful of times. The chain employs TRBV7-8 and TRBJ2-1; 11 nucleotides agree with TRBD2. Germline V CDR1 and CDR2: SGHVS, FQNEAQ. The CDR3 is 15 residues long. Trimming removed 5 bases from V and 4 bases from J; junction bases left unmatched: 4. CDR3 sequence (DNA): TGTGCCAGCAGCCATAGCGGGGGGGCATACAATGAGCAGTTCTTC. It encodes CASSHSGGAYNEQFF.

J is TRBJ2-7 and V is TRBV27; tentatively, D is TRBD2 (6 bases). Deletions cut 4 bases from V and 3 bases from J, with 13 bases between. Germline lookup yields CDR1 MNHEY and CDR2 SMNVEV (reference sequence). The CDR3 extends over 14 amino acids. The CDR3 spells CASSWGTGDYEQYF. Written as DNA, the CDR3 is TGTGCCAGCAGTTGGGGGACGGGGGACTACGAGCAGTACTTC.

This sequence joins TRBV18 and TRBJ1-1; 8 bases agree with TRBD1. The CDR3 length is 14 residues. The germline gives CDR1 KGHSH, CDR2 LQKENI. V lost 6 bases, J lost 1 base, and 4 bases stayed unmatched. CDR3 DNA sequence: TGTGCCAGCTCCTTCGGACAGGGGAACACTGAAGCTTTCTTT. Residues: CASSFGQGNTEAFF.

The chain links TRBV2 to TRBJ1-4; D is possibly TRBD1 (5 bases). The CDR3 is 13 amino acids. With 6 bases removed from V and 7 bases from J, the gap between germline ends came to 12 bases. Germline-derived CDR1 and CDR2 are SNHLY and FYNNEI. Here the CDR3 reads CASRVTVREKLFF. Here the CDR3 DNA reads TGTGCCAGCAGGGTGACAGTACGTGAAAAACTGTTTTTT.

The rearrangement uses TRBV4-1 and TRBJ1-6; D perhaps matches TRBD1 (6 bases). V gave up 0 bases and J gave up 10 bases, with 13 bases separating them. This CDR3 spans 15 amino acids. The germline V gene has CDR1 MGHRA and CDR2 YSYEKL. CDR3 DNA: TGCGCCAGCAGCCAAGATCGACAGGCTAGGTCACCCCTCCACTTT. Translated, it gives CASSQDRQARSPLHF.

Only one count was recorded for this clone. The chain links TRBV23-1 to TRBJ1-1, with D perhaps matching TRBD1 (6 bases). TRBV23-1 counts as an open reading frame of uncertain function. V was clipped by 4 bases and J by 5 bases, with 20 bases between them. The CDR3 is 16 residues long. The CDR3 nucleotides are TGCGCCAGCAGTCCCCAATCCGAGGGGGGGCTGACTGAAGCTTTCTTT. Amino acid sequence: CASSPQSEGGLTEAFF.

The gene calls are TRBV30 and TRBJ1-1, with D maybe TRBD1 (6 bases). CDR3 length: 14 amino acids. Trimming removed 3 bases from V and 2 bases from J, with 13 bases in between. CDR1 and CDR2 (germline): GTSNPN, SVGIG (reference sequence). CDR3 DNA: TGTGCCTGGAGAAGGACGGGGGGCAACACTGAAGCTTTCTTT. Encoded protein: CAWRRTGGNTEAFF. The full variable domain, in which reference TRBV30 and TRBJ1-1 provide the parts outside the CDR3, is SQTIHQWPATLVQPVGSPLSLECTVEGTSNPNLYWYRQAAGRGLQLLFYSVGIGQISSEVPQNLSASRPQDRQFILSSKKLLLSDSGFYLCAWRRTGGNTEAFFGQGTRLTVV.

V is TRBV11-2 and J is TRBJ1-2; tentatively, D is TRBD1 (6 bases). Germline V gene sequence: CDR1 SGHAT, CDR2 FQNNGV. The CDR3 length is 14 residues. Trimming removed 3 bases from V and 4 bases from J, with 12 bases in between. This CDR3 reads CASSFPTGLYGYTF. CDR3 sequence (DNA): TGTGCCAGCAGCTTTCCCACAGGGCTCTATGGCTACACCTTC.

The rearrangement links TRBV6-1 to TRBJ1-3; TRBD1 is a possible D gene (5 bases). Trimming removed 0 bases from V and 2 bases from J, with 14 bases in between. Per the germline V gene, CDR1 is MNHNS and CDR2 is SASEGT. The CDR3 has 17 amino acids. The CDR3 protein is CASSEARSRATGNTIYF. Here the CDR3 DNA reads TGTGCCAGCAGTGAAGCACGGAGCAGGGCTACTGGAAACACCATATATTTT.

V gene TRBV30 combines with J gene TRBJ1-1; perhaps TRBD1 as D (5 bases). The length of the CDR3 is 13 residues. Germline V gene lookup returns CDR1 GTSNPN and CDR2 SVGIG (reference sequence). The V gene lost 0 bases and the J gene lost 5 bases, with 10 bases spanning the gap. In DNA form, the CDR3 reads TGTGCCTGGAGTGTAGGGACTGCGACTGAAGCTTTCTTT. Amino acid sequence: CAWSVGTATEAFF.

The CDR3 coding sequence is TGCGCCACCGGGAGGGATTTCGGCTACGAGCAGTACTTC. This sequence encodes CATGRDFGYEQYF. The V gene is TRBV5-1, the J gene TRBJ2-7; 8 nucleotides agree with TRBD2. With V trimmed by 9 bases and J by 3 bases, 8 bases remained unmatched. CDR3 length: 13 amino acids. Germline loops: CDR1 SGHRS, CDR2 YFSETQ.

The chain is built from TRBV7-2 and TRBJ2-3; D may be TRBD1 (6 bases). Germline V gives CDR1 SGHTA, CDR2 FQGNSA. The CDR3 runs 14 residues. V dropped 7 bases and J dropped 5 bases, with 16 bases sitting between them. This CDR3 is CASIPDRFGDTQYF. CDR3 DNA: TGTGCCAGCATACCTGACAGGTTCGGAGATACGCAGTATTTT.

This chain links TRBV4-2 with TRBJ2-1; a weak D match, TRBD2 (6 bases). The germline V and J ends were trimmed by 1 base and 11 bases, with 18 bases remaining between them. From germline, CDR1 is LGHNA and CDR2 YNFKEQ. The CDR3 extends over 15 amino acids. The CDR3 DNA sequence: TGTGCCAGCAGCCAAGGATTCGGCGGGGCTGACCAGCAGTTCTTC. It is translated as CASSQGFGGADQQFF.